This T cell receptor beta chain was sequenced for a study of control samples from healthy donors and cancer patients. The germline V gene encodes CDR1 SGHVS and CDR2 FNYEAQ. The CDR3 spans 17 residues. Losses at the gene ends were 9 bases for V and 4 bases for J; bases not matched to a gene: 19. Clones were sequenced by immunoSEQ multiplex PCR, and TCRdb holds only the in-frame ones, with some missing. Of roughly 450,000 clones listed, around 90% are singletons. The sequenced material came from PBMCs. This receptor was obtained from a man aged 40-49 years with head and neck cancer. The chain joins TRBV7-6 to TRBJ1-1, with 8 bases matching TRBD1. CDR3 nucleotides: TGTGCCAGTATTCAAGGGGCAGGGGGCGGCGGGAGCACTGAAGCTTTCTTT. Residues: CASIQGAGGGGSTEAFF. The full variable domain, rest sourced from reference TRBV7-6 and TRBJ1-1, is GAGVSQSPRYKVTKRGQDVALRCDPISGHVSLYWYRQALGQGPEFLTYFNYEAQQDKSGLPNDRFSAERPEGSISTLTIQRTEQRDSAMYRCASIQGAGGGGSTEAFFGQGTRLTVV.